Below, 5 T cell receptor beta chains from the same sample are listed, as sequenced in a study of early T cells in non-severe SARS-CoV-2 infection. TCRdb fed the 5' RACE reads into MiXCR, producing one record per CDR3 protein. The table includes about 67,000 distinct CDR3 sequences, 11% detected once. Specimen: whole blood. The receptors were sampled from an adult who was a healthcare worker with PCR-confirmed SARS-CoV-2 infection or an uninfected control (not recorded which).

V and J are TRBV11-2 and TRBJ2-6, with D unclear. Per the germline V gene, CDR1 is SGHAT and CDR2 is FQNNGV. The CDR3 is 15 amino acids. V shed 5 bases and J shed 2 bases, with 10 bases lying between them. In DNA form, the CDR3 reads TGTGCCAGCAGCCGTATTGTAGCTGGGGCCAACGTCCTGACTTTC. This codes for CASSRIVAGANVLTF.

This clonotype was counted between two and nine times. The rearrangement links TRBV29-1 to TRBJ2-7; TRBD1 is a possible D gene (8 bases). Germline V gene sequence: CDR1 SQVTM, CDR2 ANQGSEA. The CDR3 length is 14 residues. Trimming stripped 7 bases from V and 5 bases from J, with 21 bases between. CDR3 nucleotides: TGCAGCGCCGGGAGGCAGGGGGCTCGGAACGAGCAGTACTTC. This translates into CSAGRQGARNEQYF.

Notes on this clonotype: This may be a read error: a much more frequent sequence differs by one nucleotide. Because the CDR3 is missing its conserved closing phenylalanine or tryptophan, this is likely a read error. The chain uses TRBV5-4 and TRBJ2-3; D possibly uses TRBD1 or TRBD2 (5 bases each). In germline, CDR1 is SGHNT, CDR2 YYREEE (reference sequence). V was trimmed by 2 bases and J by 8 bases, leaving 12 bases between them. The CDR3 is 13 amino acids. In nucleotides, the CDR3 is TGTGCCAGCAGCTTCGGACCGAGGGGTACGCAGTATTTA. Protein sequence: CASSFGPRGTQYL.

In its sample, this clonotype was seen many times. The chain uses TRBV6-2 or TRBV6-3 and TRBJ2-1; D possibly matches TRBD1 or TRBD2 (6 bases each). Germline V gene sequence: CDR1 MNHEY, CDR2 SVGEGT. The CDR3 totals 14 residues. V was cut by 5 bases and J by 10 bases, with 18 bases left in between. CDR3 coding DNA: TGTGCCAGCAGTGAATCAGGGGTTGCGGGGGAGCAGTTCTTC. It is translated as CASSESGVAGEQFF.

The rearrangement links TRBV12-3 or TRBV12-4 to TRBJ2-3; TRBD2 matches at 10 bases. This CDR3 has 19 amino acids. J was trimmed by 0 bases and V by 8 bases; bases with no gene match: 17. The DNA of the CDR3 is TGTGCCAGCGCAGGGAGAGGACTAGCGGAAGCTACTAGCACAGATACGCAGTATTTT. It specifies CASAGRGLAEATSTDTQYF.